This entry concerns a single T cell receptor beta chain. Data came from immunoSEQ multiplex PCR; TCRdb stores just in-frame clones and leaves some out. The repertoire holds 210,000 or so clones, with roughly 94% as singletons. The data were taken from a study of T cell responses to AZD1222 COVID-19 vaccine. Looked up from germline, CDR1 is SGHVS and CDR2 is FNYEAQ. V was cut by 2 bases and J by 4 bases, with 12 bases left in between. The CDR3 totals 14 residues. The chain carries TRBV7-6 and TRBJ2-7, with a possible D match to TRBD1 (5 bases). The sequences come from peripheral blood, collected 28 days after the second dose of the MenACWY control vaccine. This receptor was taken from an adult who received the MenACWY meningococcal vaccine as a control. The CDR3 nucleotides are TGTGCCAGCAGCTTATTTGACCAGGGATACGAGCAGTACTTC. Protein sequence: CASSLFDQGYEQYF. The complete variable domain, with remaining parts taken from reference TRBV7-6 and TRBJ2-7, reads GAGVSQSPRYKVTKRGQDVALRCDPISGHVSLYWYRQALGQGPEFLTYFNYEAQQDKSGLPNDRFSAERPEGSISTLTIQRTEQRDSAMYRCASSLFDQGYEQYFGPGTRLTVT.